This TCR beta chain originates from a study of T cell responses to AZD1222 COVID-19 vaccine. Timing groups of about 4 and about 12 weeks for second doses were pooled. A note on this clone: Its antigen is unknown.

Points from the study as a whole: Only a handful of people who got AZD1222 tested seropositive at baseline. The study sampled repertoires only after the peak T cell response. There were mostly white British donors and more females than males, and clonal diversity was possibly underestimated.

Assay: immunoSEQ multiplex PCR; the TCRdb copy retains only in-frame clones and omits some. The sample holds approximately 120,000 clones; approximately 85% are singletons and the top ten take approximately 4.7%. The clonotype comes from an adult who received the AZD1222 COVID-19 vaccine. This material consisted of peripheral blood, taken 28 days after the second AZD1222 dose.

The CDR3 region has the DNA TGTGCCAGTAGTATAGACCGGACAGGGGTTAATGAAAAACTGTTTTTT. Encoded protein: CASSIDRTGVNEKLFF. V usage is TRBV19 and J usage is TRBJ1-4; 9 bases are shared with TRBD1. The CDR3 has 16 residues. Germline values: CDR1 LNHDA, CDR2 SQIVND (reference sequence). Unmatched junction bases numbered 3, after V lost 0 bases and J lost 4 bases.